The 7 T cell receptor beta chains presented below share a single source sample, sequenced in a study of T cells in Graves' hyperthyroidism and ophthalmopathy. Amplification targeted TCR beta CDR3 regions from RNA transcripts. When the TCR CDR3 underwent first-round RT-PCR, the HTBI primer set was used. TCRdb re-derived calls from the multiplex PCR reads in MiXCR, one entry per CDR3 protein. The sample comprises some 300,000 distinct CDR3 sequences, approximately 12% of which are singletons, and approximately 8.6% rests with the top ten. Sequencing was done on a sample of blood. The receptors were gathered from a woman in her thirties with Graves' hyperthyroidism that later progressed to Graves' ophthalmopathy.

In its sample, this clonotype was seen many times. The chain uses TRBV7-2 and TRBJ2-1, with TRBD2 identical over 9 bases. The CDR3 runs 15 residues. Per the germline V gene, CDR1 is SGHTA and CDR2 is FQGNSA. V was clipped by 5 bases and J by 1 base; unmatched bases: 3. CDR3 residues: CASSPSGISYNEQFF. The CDR3 DNA follows: TGTGCCAGCAGCCCTAGCGGGATTTCCTACAATGAGCAGTTCTTC.

This clonotype has a count of ten or more. The V and J genes are TRBV2 and TRBJ2-2; no clear D gene. Trimming shortened V by 7 bases and J by 1 base, and 7 bases separated the two germline ends. The CDR3 length is 13 residues. The germline V gene has CDR1 SNHLY and CDR2 FYNNEI. Here the CDR3 reads CASTVKNTGELFF. CDR3 coding DNA: TGTGCCAGCACCGTGAAGAACACCGGGGAGCTGTTTTTT.

The chain is built from TRBV7-9 and TRBJ1-3; unclear D gene. Between the trimmed V and J ends, which lost 5 bases and 7 bases, there was a span of 15 bases. Per the germline V gene, CDR1 is SEHNR and CDR2 is FQNEAQ (reference sequence). The CDR3 loop spans 14 amino acids. Here the CDR3 DNA reads TGTGCCAGCAGCCGGACGGGAGTGGACAACACCATATATTTT. It yields the protein CASSRTGVDNTIYF.

The chain joins TRBV7-9 to TRBJ2-1, with 11 bases identical to TRBD2. Germline CDR1 and CDR2: SEHNR and FQNEAQ (reference sequence). V shed 4 bases, J shed 12 bases, and the junction held 8 bases outside the gene matches. The CDR3 has 14 amino acids. The CDR3 region is CASSWAYSGRGQFF. The CDR3 bases are TGTGCCAGCAGCTGGGCTTATAGCGGGAGGGGGCAGTTCTTC.

This clonotype was seen many times. The genes are TRBV27 and TRBJ2-7, with 9 bases fitting TRBD1. The V gene end was trimmed by 4 bases and the J gene end by 12 bases; junction bases not matched to a gene: 13. This CDR3 region has 14 residues. Germline V gene lookup returns CDR1 MNHEY and CDR2 SMNVEV (reference sequence). The CDR3 spells CASSSQDRGGEVYF. CDR3 DNA: TGTGCCAGCAGTTCCCAGGACAGGGGAGGCGAAGTGTACTTC.

The table lists this clonotype with many counts. The chain couples TRBV29-1 to TRBJ2-5; the D gene is possibly TRBD2 (6 bases). The CDR3 covers 15 residues. Per the germline V gene, CDR1 is SQVTM and CDR2 is ANQGSEA. Trimming stripped 4 bases from V and 5 bases from J, with 20 bases between. The chain's CDR3 is CSVAIVGGTGETQYF. Written as DNA, the CDR3 is TGCAGCGTTGCGATTGTGGGAGGTACCGGGGAGACCCAGTACTTC.

The genes are TRBV15 and TRBJ1-2; TRBD1 is a possible D gene (6 bases). Looked up from germline, CDR1 is LNHNV and CDR2 is YYDKDF (reference sequence). V was shortened by 1 base and J by 4 bases, with 13 bases between the two germline ends. The CDR3 runs to 15 residues. The CDR3 DNA reads TGTGCCACCAGCAGAGGGGGGGCGCGAGGCTATGGCTACACCTTC. It translates to CATSRGGARGYGYTF. The full variable domain, completed using reference TRBV15 and TRBJ1-2, is DAMVIQNPRYQVTQFGKPVTLSCSQTLNHNVMYWYQQKSSQAPKLLFHYYDKDFNNEADTPDNFQSRRPNTSFCFLDIRSPGLGDTAMYLCATSRGGARGYGYTFGSGTRLTVV.